This T cell receptor (beta chain) was obtained from a study of regulatory T cells in long-lasting Graves disease. This CDR3 is 16 amino acids long. J lost 2 bases, V lost 6 bases, and 11 bases had no gene match. CDR1 is ENHRY, CDR2 SYGVKD, per germline. Both iRepertoire HTBI primers and Arm-PCR of CDR3 regions were used to build the TCR beta libraries. TCRdb re-derived calls from the multiplex PCR reads in MiXCR, one entry per CDR3 protein. In the table there are 560,000 or so distinct CDR3 sequences, about 15% of which are singletons. Time point meaning: newly diagnosed GD, antithyroid drugs for less than 3 months. There was RNA extracted from PBMCs, and the TCR library was made from it. The data also belong to a second study, concerning T cells in Graves' hyperthyroidism and ophthalmopathy.

The receptor comes from a young man with Graves disease. The input for sequencing was peripheral blood mononuclear cells (PBMCs), taken at new diagnosis, from a patient treated with antithyroid drugs. The chain couples TRBV10-3 to TRBJ2-3; TRBD1 matches 7 bases. This CDR3 reads CAIRIDRATYTDTQYF. The DNA of the CDR3 is TGTGCCATCAGGATCGACAGGGCGACTTACACAGATACGCAGTATTTT.